This T cell receptor beta chain emerged from a study of identical twins (dated by TCRdb to the mid-2010s). Regarding the complete study: TCR alpha and beta repertoires from monozygotic twins, unrelated adults of various ages and cord blood were deep-sequenced to test whether fetal clonotypes persist. Replicate twin experiments were performed at different times using different library preparation protocols to rule out contamination.

With respect to this clonotype: Its antigen target is currently unknown. It has no much larger one-base neighbor in the sample; base qualities were not kept.

Every donor in the study was a healthy Caucasian. The twin cohort consisted of three pairs of female monozygotic twins, all aged roughly 18 to 30 years. Positive isolation kits from Invitrogen were used to isolate CD4+ and CD8+ T cell populations. The CDR3 spans 12 residues, from the cysteine through the phenylalanine. The entry retains the CDR3 DNA only, 36 bases that are in frame from base 1. From a lookup of the germline V gene, CDR1 and CDR2 are SQVTM and ANQGSEA. V is cut by 4 bases and J by 9 bases, and the space between the germline ends is 13 bases. Broad study findings and their caveats: Out-of-frame TCR alpha sharing in monozygotic twins was systematically underestimated by recombination models, whereas sharing between unrelated individuals was in agreement with the recombination models. Abundant cord blood beta clonotypes carried fewer insertions; young adult naive repertoires showed a weaker similar trend, while memory repertoires showed none. A weaker excess of twin sharing was found in beta out-of-frame sequences because the signal-to-noise ratio was lowered by fewer shared sequences. Invariant T cells such as MAIT and iNKT could partly confound zero-insertion analyses, though diverse VJ usage argued against this for most clonotypes. Because the same donors could not be followed over many years, conclusions were based on cross-sectional statistical analysis. Out-of-frame TCR alpha sequences shared between twins showed an excess of low generation-probability sequences compared with coincidental sharing between unrelated individuals.

The library relied on 5' RACE. The run used an Illumina HiSeq 2000. Template switching added a universal primer binding site, and the final cDNA carried a unique molecular identifier that allowed TCR cDNA molecules to be counted accurately. First-strand cDNA for TCR alpha and beta chains was synthesized from specific primers in the conserved constant-segment region. Each cDNA library was double barcoded, with a SMART-Mk sample barcode plus Illumina barcodes, to control for contamination. Two successive PCR steps introduced TruSeq adapter sequences along with Illumina sample barcodes. The TCR alpha and beta cDNA libraries were sequenced on the Illumina HiSeq platform using custom primers. The original methods were these. Unique molecular identifiers were extracted from raw reads with MiGEC, and CDR3 positions were determined with MiXCR. Recombination models were inferred per individual with the repgenHMM and IGoR tools using an EM algorithm. Shared clonotype analysis was performed with the tcR package in R, normalizing sharing by the product of cloneset sizes. To study raw recombination without the effects of thymic and clonal selection, out-of-frame nonproductive sequences were analyzed. Starting from the raw public reads, TCRdb applied fastp trimming at Q25, assembled clones with MiXCR and retained in-frame beta chains. All rows with the same CDR3 protein become a single entry with the most common DNA and genes. These V and J calls are TCRdb output, not the study's own analysis. The sample table shows hundreds of thousands of distinct CDR3 sequences, and 7.5% to 9.5% are seen once. The ten largest clones add up to 5.5% to 9% of the sample.

The sample was also linked to a second study, of yellow fever vaccine responses in identical twins. The second study reports: The authors reported that the T cell response to vaccination in identical twins appeared partly convergent and partly personalized. In identical twins, the study followed T cell clones that responded to the vaccine with precision.

The chain is made from TRBV29-1 and TRBJ2-4; too little of a D gene remains to name it. The specimen was CD8+ T cells sorted from blood. The receptor was derived from a woman under 30 in good health. The CDR3 reads as follows: CSVVGSGSIQYF. The sequenced DNA: TGCAGCGTTGTCGGCAGTGGGTCCATTCAGTACTTC.